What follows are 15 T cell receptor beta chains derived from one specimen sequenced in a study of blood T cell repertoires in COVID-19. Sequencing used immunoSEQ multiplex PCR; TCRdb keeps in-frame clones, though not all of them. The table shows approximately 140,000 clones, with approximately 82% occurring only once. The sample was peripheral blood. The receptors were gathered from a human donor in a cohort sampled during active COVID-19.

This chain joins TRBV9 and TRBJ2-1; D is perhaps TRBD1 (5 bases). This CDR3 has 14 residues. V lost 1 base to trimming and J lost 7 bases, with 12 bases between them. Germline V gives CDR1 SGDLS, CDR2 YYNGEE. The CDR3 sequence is CASSVRQGFNEQFF. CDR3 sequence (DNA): TGTGCCAGCAGCGTAAGGCAGGGTTTTAATGAGCAGTTCTTC.

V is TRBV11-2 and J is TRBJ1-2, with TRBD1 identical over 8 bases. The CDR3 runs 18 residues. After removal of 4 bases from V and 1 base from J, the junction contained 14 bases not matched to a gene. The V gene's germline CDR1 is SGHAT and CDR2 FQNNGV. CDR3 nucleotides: TGTGCCAGCAGCTCCCTAGAGGACAGGGCCGCGGGTAACTATGGCTACACCTTC. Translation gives CASSSLEDRAAGNYGYTF.

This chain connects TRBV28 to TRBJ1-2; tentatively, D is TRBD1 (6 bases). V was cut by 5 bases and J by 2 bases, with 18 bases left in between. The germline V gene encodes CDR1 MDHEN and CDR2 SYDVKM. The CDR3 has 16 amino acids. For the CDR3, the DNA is TGTGCCAGCAGTGGCCCAGGGGCGCGAATAAACTATGGCTACACCTTC. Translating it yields CASSGPGARINYGYTF.

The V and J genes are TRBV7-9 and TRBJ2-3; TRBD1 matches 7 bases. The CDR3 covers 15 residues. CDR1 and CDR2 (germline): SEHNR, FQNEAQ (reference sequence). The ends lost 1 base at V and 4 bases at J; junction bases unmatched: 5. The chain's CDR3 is CASSLVGQAADTQYF. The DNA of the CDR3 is TGTGCCAGCAGCTTAGTCGGACAGGCAGCAGATACGCAGTATTTT.

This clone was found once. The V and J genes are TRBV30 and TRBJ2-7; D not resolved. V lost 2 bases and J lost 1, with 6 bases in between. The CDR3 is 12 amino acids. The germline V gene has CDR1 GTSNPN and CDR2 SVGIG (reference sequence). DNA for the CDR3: TGTGCCTGGAGTATCGGGTCCTACGAGCAGTACTTC. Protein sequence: CAWSIGSYEQYF.

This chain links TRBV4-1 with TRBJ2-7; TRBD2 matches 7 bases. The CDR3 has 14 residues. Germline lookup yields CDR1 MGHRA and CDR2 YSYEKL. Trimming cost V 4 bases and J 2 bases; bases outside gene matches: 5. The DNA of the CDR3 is TGCGCCAGCAGCCTGCGACTAGCTGCCTACGAGCAGTACTTC. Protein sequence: CASSLRLAAYEQYF.

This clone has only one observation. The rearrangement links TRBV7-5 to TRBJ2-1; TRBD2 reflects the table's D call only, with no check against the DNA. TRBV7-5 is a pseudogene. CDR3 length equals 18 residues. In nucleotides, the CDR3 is TGTGCCAGAAGCTTAGTCTTGGACTCGCTAGTTGTCGGGGATGAGCAGTTCTTC. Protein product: CARSLVLDSLVVGDEQFF.

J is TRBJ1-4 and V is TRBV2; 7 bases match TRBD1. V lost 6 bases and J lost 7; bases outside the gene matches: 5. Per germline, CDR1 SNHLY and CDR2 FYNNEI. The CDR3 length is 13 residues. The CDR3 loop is CASRWDSPEKLFF. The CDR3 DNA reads TGTGCCAGCAGGTGGGACAGTCCTGAAAAACTGTTTTTT. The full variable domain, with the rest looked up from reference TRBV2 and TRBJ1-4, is EPEVTQTPSHQVTQMGQEVILRCVPISNHLYFYWYRQILGQKVEFLVSFYNNEISEKSEIFDDQFSVERPDGSNFTLKIRSTKLEDSAMYFCASRWDSPEKLFFGSGTQLSVL.

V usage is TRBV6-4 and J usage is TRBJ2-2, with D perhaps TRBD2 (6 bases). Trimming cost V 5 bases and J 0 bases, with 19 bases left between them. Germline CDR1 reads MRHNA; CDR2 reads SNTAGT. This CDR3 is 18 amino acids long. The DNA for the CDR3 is TGTGCCAGCAGTAGGTCCTCAGGACTAAATTCGAACACCGGGGAGCTGTTTTTT. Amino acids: CASSRSSGLNSNTGELFF.

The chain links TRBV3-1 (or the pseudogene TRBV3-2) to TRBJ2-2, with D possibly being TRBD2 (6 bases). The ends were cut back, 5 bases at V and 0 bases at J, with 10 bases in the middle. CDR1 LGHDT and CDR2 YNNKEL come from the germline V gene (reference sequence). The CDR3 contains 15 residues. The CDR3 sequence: CASSLGGPNTGELFF. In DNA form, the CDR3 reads TGTGCCAGCAGCTTAGGAGGGCCGAACACCGGGGAGCTGTTTTTT.

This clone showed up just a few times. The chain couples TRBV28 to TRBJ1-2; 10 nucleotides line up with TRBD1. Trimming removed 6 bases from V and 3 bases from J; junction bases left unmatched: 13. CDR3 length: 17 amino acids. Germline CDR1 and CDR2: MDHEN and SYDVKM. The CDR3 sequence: CASRGTTGGPAYYGYTF. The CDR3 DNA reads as TGTGCCAGCAGGGGGACGACAGGGGGCCCGGCTTACTATGGCTACACCTTC.

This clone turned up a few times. DNA for the CDR3: TGTGCCAGCAGCAAACAGGGCCGTAATTCACCCCTCCACTTT. Amino acid sequence: CASSKQGRNSPLHF. The chain employs TRBV14 and TRBJ1-6, with a possible D match to TRBD1 (6 bases). Germline V gene sequence: CDR1 SGHDN, CDR2 FVKESK. V lost 5 bases to trimming and J lost 6 bases, with 11 bases between them. This CDR3 comprises 14 residues.

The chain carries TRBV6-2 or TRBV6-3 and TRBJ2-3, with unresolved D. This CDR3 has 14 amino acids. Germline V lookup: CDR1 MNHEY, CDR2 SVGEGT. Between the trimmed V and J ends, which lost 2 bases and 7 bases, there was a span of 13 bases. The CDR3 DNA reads TGTGCCAGCAGTTACCGTGGAGAACTTAATACGCAGTATTTT. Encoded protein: CASSYRGELNTQYF.

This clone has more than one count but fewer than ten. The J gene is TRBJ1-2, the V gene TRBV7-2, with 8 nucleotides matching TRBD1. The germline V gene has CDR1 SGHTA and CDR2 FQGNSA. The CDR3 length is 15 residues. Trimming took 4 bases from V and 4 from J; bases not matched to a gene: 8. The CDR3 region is CASSSRTGGTYGYTF. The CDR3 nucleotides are TGTGCCAGCAGCTCTCGCACAGGGGGGACCTATGGCTACACCTTC. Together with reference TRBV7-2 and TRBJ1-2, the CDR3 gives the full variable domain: GAGVSQSPSNKVTEKGKDVELRCDPISGHTALYWYRQSLGQGLEFLIYFQGNSAPDKSGLPSDRFSAERTGGSVSTLTIQRTQQEDSAVYLCASSSRTGGTYGYTFGSGTRLTVV.

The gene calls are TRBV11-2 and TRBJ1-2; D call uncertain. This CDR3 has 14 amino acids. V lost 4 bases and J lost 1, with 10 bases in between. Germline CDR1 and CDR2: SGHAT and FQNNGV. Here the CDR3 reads CASSSRGFNYGYTF. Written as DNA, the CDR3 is TGTGCCAGCAGCTCCAGAGGTTTTAACTATGGCTACACCTTC. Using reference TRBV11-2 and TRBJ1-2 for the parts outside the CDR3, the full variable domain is EAGVAQSPRYKIIEKRQSVAFWCNPISGHATLYWYQQILGQGPKLLIQFQNNGVVDDSQLPKDRFSAERLKGVDSTLKIQPAKLEDSAVYLCASSSRGFNYGYTFGSGTRLTVV.